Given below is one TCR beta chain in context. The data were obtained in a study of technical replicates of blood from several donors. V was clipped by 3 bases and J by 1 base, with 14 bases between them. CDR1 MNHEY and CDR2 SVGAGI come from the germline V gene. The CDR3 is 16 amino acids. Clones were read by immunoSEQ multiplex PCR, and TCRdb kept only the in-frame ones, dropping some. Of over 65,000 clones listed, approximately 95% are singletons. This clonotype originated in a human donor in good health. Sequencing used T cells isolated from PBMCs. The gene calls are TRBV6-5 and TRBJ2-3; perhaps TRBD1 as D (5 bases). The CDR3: CASSYQGSIGTDTQYF. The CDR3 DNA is TGTGCCAGCAGTTATCAGGGTTCGATTGGCACAGATACGCAGTATTTT.